This section outlines one T cell receptor (beta chain) sequence together with its context. This specimen comes from a study of cytomegalovirus exposure and HLA in healthy donors. The CDR3 consists of 15 residues. The junction had 4 bases not matched to a gene; V was cut back by 0 bases and J by 3 bases. Germline assignment: CDR1 SGHRS and CDR2 YFSETQ. Primers included in the PCR were 60 Vbeta and 13 Jbeta primers. Using immunoSEQ multiplex PCR, the repertoire was profiled, and TCRdb retains in-frame clones only, with some absent. Here the sample spans some 100,000 clones, about 75% being singletons. The chain carries TRBV5-1 and TRBJ2-7; 9 nucleotides align to TRBD1. This TCR derives from a male donor in good health and CMV-seropositive. Sequenced: PBMCs. CDR3 DNA: TGCGCCAGCAGCTTGGGGGAGGGACAGGGCTACGAGCAGTACTTC. Translating it yields CASSLGEGQGYEQYF.